This T cell receptor beta chain was sequenced in a study of beta chain features in type 1 diabetes. Study-level results: When VDJ junctions were examined, type 1 diabetes patients showed fewer insertions and more deletions. For TCRB rearrangement, an influence of HLA type remained unresolved here.

Reverse transcribing all isolated RNA meant expressed TCRB transcripts were sequenced. The table came from immunoSEQ multiplex PCR; TCRdb's copy has only in-frame clones and leaves some out. Of around 160,000 clones listed, about 44% are singletons. Markers CD45RO/CCR7/CD25/CD127/CD95/CD27 served to sort CD4+ naive, central memory, regulatory and stem cell-like memory cells. Germline CDR1 is SGHRS and CDR2 is YFSETQ. Between the trimmed V and J ends, which lost 4 bases and 0 bases, there was a span of 11 bases. The CDR3 runs 15 residues. Concerning this clone: Antigen: not known. Other DNA sequences in the sample encode the same CDR3.

The source is a man between 18 and 29 years old in good health. The specimen was Tregs from blood. This rearrangement joins TRBV5-1 to TRBJ1-3; D might be TRBD1 (6 bases). This CDR3 reads CASSLGQLSGNTIYF. The CDR3 coding sequence is TGCGCCAGCAGCCTAGGACAGCTCTCTGGAAACACCATATATTTT.